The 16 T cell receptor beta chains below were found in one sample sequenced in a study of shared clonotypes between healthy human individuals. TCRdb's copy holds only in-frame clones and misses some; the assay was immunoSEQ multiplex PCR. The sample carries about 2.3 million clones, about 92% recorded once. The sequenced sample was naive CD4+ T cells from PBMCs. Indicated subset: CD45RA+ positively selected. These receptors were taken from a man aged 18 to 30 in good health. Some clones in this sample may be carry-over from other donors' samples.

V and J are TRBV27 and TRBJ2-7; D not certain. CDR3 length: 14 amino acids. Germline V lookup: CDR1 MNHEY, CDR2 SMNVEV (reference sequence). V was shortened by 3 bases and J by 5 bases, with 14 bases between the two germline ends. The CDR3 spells CASSFWPRVHEQYF. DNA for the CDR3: TGTGCCAGCAGTTTTTGGCCACGGGTCCACGAGCAGTACTTC.

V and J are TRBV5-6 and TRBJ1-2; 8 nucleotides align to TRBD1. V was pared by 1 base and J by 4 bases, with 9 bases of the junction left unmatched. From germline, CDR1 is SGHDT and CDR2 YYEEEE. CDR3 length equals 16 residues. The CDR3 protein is CASSLPLGQEIYGYTF. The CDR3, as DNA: TGTGCCAGCAGCTTGCCTCTGGGACAGGAAATCTATGGCTACACCTTC.

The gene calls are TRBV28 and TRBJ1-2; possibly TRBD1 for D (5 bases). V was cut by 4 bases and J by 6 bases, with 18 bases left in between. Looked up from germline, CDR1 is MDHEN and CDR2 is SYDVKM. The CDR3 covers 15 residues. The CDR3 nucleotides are TGTGCCAGCAGTTCCCAGGGCGGGATCAGAAATGGCTACACCTTC. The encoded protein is CASSSQGGIRNGYTF.

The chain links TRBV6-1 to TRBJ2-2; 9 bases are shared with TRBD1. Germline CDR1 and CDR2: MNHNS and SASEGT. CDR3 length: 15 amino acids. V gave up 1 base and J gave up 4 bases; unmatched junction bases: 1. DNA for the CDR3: TGTGCCAGCAGTGAAGGGACAGGGGTCACCGGGGAGCTGTTTTTT. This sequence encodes CASSEGTGVTGELFF.

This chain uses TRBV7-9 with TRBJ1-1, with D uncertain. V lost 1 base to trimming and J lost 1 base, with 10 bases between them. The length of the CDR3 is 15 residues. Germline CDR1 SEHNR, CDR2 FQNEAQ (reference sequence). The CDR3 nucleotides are TGTGCCAGCAGCTTAGGGTCCAGCCAGAACACTGAAGCTTTCTTT. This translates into CASSLGSSQNTEAFF.

DNA of the CDR3: TGTGCCAGCAGCGACCTCGGGCTTTCTGAAGCTTTCTTT. Its translation: CASSDLGLSEAFF. The chain carries TRBV6-6 and TRBJ1-1; D remains unclear. The CDR3 is 13 amino acids. The V gene's germline CDR1 is MNHNY and CDR2 SVGAGI (reference sequence). V lost 6 bases and J lost 6, with 14 bases in between.

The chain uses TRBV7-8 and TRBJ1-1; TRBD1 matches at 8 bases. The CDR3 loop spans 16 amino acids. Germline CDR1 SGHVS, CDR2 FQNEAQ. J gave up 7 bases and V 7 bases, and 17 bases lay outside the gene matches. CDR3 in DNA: TGTGCCAGCACCCGTAGGGACAGGAGTCAACATGTTGAAGCTTTCTTT. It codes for CASTRRDRSQHVEAFF. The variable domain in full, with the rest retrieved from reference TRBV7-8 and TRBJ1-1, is GAGVSQSPRYKVAKRGQDVALRCDPISGHVSLFWYQQALGQGPEFLTYFQNEAQLDKSGLPSDRFFAERPEGSVSTLKIQRTQQEDSAVYLCASTRRDRSQHVEAFFGQGTRLTVV.

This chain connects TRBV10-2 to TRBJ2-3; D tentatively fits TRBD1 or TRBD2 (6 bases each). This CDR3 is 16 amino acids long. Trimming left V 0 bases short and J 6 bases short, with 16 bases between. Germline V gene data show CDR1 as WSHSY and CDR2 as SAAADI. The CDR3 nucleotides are TGCGCCAGCAGTGAGTCGCGGGACACTACGTTGGATACGCAGTATTTT. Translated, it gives CASSESRDTTLDTQYF.

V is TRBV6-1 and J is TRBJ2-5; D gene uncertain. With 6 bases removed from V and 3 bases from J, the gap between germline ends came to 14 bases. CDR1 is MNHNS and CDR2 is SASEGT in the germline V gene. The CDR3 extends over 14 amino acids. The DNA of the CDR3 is TGTGCCAGCAGCGAACCTAGGATTAAAGAGACCCAGTACTTC. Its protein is CASSEPRIKETQYF.

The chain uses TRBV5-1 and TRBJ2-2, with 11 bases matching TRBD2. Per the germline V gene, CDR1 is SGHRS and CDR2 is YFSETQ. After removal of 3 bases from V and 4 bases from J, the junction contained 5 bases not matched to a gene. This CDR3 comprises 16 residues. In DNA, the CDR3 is TGCGCCAGCAGCTCCTCCCTAGCGGGAGGCACCGGGGAGCTGTTTTTT. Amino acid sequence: CASSSSLAGGTGELFF.

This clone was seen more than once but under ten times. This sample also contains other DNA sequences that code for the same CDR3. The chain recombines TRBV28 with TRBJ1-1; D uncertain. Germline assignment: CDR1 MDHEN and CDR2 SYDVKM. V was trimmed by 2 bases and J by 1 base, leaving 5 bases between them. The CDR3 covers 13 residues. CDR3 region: CASSLDWNTEAFF. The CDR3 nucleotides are TGTGCCAGCAGTTTAGATTGGAACACTGAAGCTTTCTTT. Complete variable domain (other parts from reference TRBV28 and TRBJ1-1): DVKVTQSSRYLVKRTGEKVFLECVQDMDHENMFWYRQDPGLGLRLIYFSYDVKMKEKGDIPEGYSVSREKKERFSLILESASTNQTSMYLCASSLDWNTEAFFGQGTRLTVV.

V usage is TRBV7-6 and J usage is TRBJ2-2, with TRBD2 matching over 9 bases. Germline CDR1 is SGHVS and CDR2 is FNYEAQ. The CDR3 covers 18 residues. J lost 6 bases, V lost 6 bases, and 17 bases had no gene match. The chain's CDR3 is CASRLGPGLAGSSGELFF. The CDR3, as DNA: TGTGCCAGCAGATTGGGCCCCGGGCTAGCGGGAAGTTCCGGGGAGCTGTTTTTT.

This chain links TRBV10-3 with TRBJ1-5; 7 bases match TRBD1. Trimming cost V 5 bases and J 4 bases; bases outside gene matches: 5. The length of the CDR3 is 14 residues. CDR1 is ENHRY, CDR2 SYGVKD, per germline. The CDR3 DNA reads TGTGCCATCAGTAATCAGGGGGAAAATCAGCCCCAGCATTTT. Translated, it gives CAISNQGENQPQHF.

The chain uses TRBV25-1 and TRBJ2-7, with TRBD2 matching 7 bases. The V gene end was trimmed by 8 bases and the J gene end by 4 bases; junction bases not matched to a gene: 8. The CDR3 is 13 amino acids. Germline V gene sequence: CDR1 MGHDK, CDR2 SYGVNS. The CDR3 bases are TGTGCCAGCGGCCTAGCGGCATCTTACGAGCAGTACTTC. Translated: CASGLAASYEQYF.

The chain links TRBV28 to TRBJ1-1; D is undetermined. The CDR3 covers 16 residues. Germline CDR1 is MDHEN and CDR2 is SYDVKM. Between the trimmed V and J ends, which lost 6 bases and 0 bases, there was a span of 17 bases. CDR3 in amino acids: CASSPTLGRMNTEAFF. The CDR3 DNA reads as TGTGCCAGCAGCCCAACCCTTGGACGGATGAACACTGAAGCTTTCTTT.

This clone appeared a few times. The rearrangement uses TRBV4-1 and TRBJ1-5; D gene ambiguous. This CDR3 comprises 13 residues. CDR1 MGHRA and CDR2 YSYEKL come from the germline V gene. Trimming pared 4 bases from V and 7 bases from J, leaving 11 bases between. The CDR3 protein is CASSPLGLQPQHF. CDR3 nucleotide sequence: TGCGCCAGCAGCCCCCTAGGGCTCCAGCCCCAGCATTTT.